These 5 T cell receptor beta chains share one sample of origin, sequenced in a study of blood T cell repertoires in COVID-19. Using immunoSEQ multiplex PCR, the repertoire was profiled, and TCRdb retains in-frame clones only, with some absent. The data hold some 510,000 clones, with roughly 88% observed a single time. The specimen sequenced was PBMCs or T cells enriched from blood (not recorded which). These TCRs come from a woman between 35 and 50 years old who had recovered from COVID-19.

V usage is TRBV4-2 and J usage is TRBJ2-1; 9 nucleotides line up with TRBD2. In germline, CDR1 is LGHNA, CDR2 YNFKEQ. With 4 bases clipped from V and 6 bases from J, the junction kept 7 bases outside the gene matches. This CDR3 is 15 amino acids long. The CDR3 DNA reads TGTGCCAGCAGCCCTAGACTAGCGGAGAGCAATGAGCAGTTCTTC. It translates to CASSPRLAESNEQFF.

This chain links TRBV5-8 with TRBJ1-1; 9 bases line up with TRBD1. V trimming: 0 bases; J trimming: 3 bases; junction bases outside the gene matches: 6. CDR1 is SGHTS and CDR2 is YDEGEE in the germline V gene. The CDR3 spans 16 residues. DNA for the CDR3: TGTGCCAGCAGCTTGGGGGGGACAGGGACTTACACTGAAGCTTTCTTT. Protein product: CASSLGGTGTYTEAFF.

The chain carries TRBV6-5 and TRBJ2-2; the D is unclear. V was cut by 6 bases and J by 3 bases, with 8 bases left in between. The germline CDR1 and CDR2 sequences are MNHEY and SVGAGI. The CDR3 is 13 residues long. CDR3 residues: CASRGLYTGELFF. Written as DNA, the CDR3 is TGTGCCAGCAGGGGCCTTTACACCGGGGAGCTGTTTTTT.

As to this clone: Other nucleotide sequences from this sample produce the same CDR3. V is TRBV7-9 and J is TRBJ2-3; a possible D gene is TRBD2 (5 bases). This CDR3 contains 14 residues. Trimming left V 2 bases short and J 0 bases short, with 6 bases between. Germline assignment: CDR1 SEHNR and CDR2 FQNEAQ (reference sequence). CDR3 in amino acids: CASSLRGSTDTQYF. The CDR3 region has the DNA TGTGCCAGCAGCTTACGGGGTAGCACAGATACGCAGTATTTT.

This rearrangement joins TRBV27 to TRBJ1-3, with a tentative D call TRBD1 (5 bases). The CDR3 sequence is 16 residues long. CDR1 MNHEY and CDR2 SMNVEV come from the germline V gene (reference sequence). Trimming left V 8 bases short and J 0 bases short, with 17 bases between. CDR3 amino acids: CASAPALGGSGNTIYF. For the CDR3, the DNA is TGTGCCAGCGCCCCCGCCCTCGGGGGCTCTGGAAACACCATATATTTT.